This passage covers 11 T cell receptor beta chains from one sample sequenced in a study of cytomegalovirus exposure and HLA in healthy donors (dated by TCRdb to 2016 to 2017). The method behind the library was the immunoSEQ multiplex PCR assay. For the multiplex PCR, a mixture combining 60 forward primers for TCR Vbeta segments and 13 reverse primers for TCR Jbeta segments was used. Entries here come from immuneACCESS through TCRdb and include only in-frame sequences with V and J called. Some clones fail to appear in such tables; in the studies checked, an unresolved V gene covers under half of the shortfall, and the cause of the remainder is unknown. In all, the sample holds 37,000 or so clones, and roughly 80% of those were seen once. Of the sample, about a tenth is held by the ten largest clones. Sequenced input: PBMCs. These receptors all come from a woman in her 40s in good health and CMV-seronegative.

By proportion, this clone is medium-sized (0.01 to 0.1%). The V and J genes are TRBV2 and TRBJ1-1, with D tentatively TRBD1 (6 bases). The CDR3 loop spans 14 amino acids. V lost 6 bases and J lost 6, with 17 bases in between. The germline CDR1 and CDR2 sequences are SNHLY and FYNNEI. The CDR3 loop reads CASRGTRGIPEAFF. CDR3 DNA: TGTGCCAGCAGGGGGACAAGGGGGATACCTGAAGCTTTCTTT.

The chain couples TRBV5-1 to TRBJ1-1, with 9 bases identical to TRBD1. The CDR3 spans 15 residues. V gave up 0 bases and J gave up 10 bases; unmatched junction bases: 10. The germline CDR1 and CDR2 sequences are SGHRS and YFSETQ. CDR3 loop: CASSLGTGDGPGAFF. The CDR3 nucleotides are TGCGCCAGCAGCTTGGGGACAGGGGATGGACCAGGAGCTTTCTTT.

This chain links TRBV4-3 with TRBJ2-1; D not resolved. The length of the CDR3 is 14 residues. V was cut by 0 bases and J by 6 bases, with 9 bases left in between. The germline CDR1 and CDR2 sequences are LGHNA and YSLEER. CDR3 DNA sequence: TGCGCCAGCAGCCAAGAGGTAGCTGCCAATGAGCAGTTCTTC. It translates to CASSQEVAANEQFF.

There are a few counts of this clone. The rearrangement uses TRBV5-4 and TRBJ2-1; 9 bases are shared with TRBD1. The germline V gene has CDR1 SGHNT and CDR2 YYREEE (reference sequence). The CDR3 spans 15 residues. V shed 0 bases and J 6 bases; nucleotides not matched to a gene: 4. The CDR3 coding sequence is TGTGCCAGCAGCTTGGGGGGGACAGGGATCAATGAGCAGTTCTTC. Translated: CASSLGGTGINEQFF.

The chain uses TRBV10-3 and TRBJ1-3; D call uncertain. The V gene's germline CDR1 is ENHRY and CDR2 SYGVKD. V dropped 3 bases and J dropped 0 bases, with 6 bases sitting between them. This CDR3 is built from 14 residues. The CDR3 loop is CAISEVVSGNTIYF. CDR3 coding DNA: TGTGCCATCAGTGAAGTAGTCTCTGGAAACACCATATATTTT.

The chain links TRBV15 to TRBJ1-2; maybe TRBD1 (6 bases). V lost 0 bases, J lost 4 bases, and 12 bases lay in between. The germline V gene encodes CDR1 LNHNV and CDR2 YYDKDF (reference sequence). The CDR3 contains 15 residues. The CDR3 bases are TGTGCCACCAGCAGAGATGTAGGGACAATCTATGGCTACACCTTC. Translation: CATSRDVGTIYGYTF. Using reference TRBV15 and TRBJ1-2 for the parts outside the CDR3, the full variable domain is DAMVIQNPRYQVTQFGKPVTLSCSQTLNHNVMYWYQQKSSQAPKLLFHYYDKDFNNEADTPDNFQSRRPNTSFCFLDIRSPGLGDTAMYLCATSRDVGTIYGYTFGSGTRLTVV.

The CDR3 spells CASSPPIGFLAGNTIYF. The DNA for the CDR3 is TGTGCCAGCAGCCCCCCCATCGGTTTTTTAGCTGGAAACACCATATATTTT. V gene TRBV4-2 combines with J gene TRBJ1-3; D not certain. Germline CDR1 reads LGHNA; CDR2 reads YNFKEQ. V shed 4 bases and J shed 2 bases, with 18 bases lying between them. CDR3 length: 17 amino acids.

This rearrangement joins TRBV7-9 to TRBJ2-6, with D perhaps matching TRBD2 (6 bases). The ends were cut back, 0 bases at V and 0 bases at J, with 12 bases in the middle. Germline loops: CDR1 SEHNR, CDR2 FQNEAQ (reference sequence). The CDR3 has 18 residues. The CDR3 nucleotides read TGTGCCAGCAGCTTAGCCGGAGGGGCCGCCTCTGGGGCCAACGTCCTGACTTTC. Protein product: CASSLAGGAASGANVLTF.

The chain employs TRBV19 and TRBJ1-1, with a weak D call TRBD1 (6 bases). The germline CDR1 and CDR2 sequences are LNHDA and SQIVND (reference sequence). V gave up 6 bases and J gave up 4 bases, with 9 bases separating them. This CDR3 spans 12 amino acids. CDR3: CASSSRGTEAFF. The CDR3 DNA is TGTGCCAGTAGCTCCAGGGGCACTGAAGCTTTCTTT.

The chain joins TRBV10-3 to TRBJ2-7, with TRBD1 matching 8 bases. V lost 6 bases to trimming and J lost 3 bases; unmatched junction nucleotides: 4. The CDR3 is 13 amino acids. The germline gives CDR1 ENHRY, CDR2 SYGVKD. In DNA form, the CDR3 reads TGTGCCATCAGAGGACAGGGAAACTACGAGCAGTACGTC. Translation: CAIRGQGNYEQYV.

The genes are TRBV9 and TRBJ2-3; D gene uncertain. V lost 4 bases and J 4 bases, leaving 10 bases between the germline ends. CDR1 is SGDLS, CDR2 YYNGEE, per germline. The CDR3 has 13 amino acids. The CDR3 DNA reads TGTGCCAGCAGCCAAGTGGCGGCAGATACGCAGTATTTT. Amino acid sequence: CASSQVAADTQYF.